Sequencing of this T cell receptor beta chain was carried out in a study of T cells in Graves' hyperthyroidism and ophthalmopathy. This clonotype has a count of ten or more. What it recognizes is unknown. Trimming removed 4 bases from V and 6 bases from J, with 15 bases in between. The CDR3 contains 15 residues. The germline V gene encodes CDR1 SGHAT and CDR2 FQNNGV. Exclusion of patients followed from uncontrolled infection, other autoimmune disease, pregnancy or lactation. It was RNA transcripts that yielded the amplified TCR beta CDR3 regions. First-round RT-PCR targeting the TCR CDR3 was performed with the HTBI primer set. Via MiXCR, TCRdb re-called the multiplex PCR reads, giving one row per CDR3 protein. The sample shows about 420,000 distinct CDR3 sequences, around 14% of them seen only once. Findings and limits, study-wide: Blood also carried most thyroid clonotypes expanded above 0.001. In the analysis, a 13 V-J model separated ophthalmopathy from stable hyperthyroidism.

Input material: blood. This clonotype was sampled from a woman under 30 with Graves' hyperthyroidism. The rearrangement joins TRBV11-2 to TRBJ1-4; D might be TRBD1 (5 bases). For the CDR3, the DNA is TGTGCCAGCAGCTACGGCCGGGGGAGGCATGAAAAACTGTTTTTT. Its translation: CASSYGRGRHEKLFF.